This T cell receptor (beta chain) was recovered during a study of Graves' ophthalmopathy and Graves' hyperthyroidism. Study details: Investigators collected peripheral blood at initial diagnosis, before any treatment was given. Overall study findings and caveats: Most expanded thyroid clonotypes above 0.001 frequency also appeared in blood.

Other autoimmune diseases, uncontrolled infections, pregnancy or lactation ruled patients out of participation. The evidence that diagnosis relied on was clinical symptoms, serum thyroxine, TRAb, thyroid ultrasound and orbital computed tomography. This clonotype was seen at least ten times. Antigen: not known. Researchers took RNA transcripts and amplified TCR beta CDR3 regions from them. Amplification began with first-round RT-PCR using HTBI primers, then second-round multiplex PCR was performed. TCRdb analysed the multiplex PCR reads with MiXCR anew, one entry per CDR3 protein. Here the sample spans about 380,000 distinct CDR3 sequences, 15% being singletons. Trimming took 3 bases from V and 0 from J, leaving 15 bases between them. The CDR3 totals 17 residues. Germline CDR1 is MGHRA and CDR2 is YSYEKL.

The V call is TRBV4-1, the J call TRBJ1-5; TRBD1 is a possible D gene (5 bases). Sequencing was carried out using peripheral blood. This TCR derives from a woman under 30 with stable Graves' hyperthyroidism. Here the CDR3 DNA reads TGCGCCAGCAGCCAGACTGGGGAGGGGTATAGCAATCAGCCCCAGCATTTT. Translation: CASSQTGEGYSNQPQHF.